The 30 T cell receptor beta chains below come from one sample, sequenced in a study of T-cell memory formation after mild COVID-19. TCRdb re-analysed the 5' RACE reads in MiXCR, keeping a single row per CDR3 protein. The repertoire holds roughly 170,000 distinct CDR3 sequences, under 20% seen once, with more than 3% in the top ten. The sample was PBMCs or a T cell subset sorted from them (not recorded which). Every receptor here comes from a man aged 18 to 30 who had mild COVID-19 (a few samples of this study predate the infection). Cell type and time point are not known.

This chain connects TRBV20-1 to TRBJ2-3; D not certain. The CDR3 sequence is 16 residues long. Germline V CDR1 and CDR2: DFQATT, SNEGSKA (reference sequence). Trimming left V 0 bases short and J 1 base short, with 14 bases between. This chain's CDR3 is CSARDRVSWGTDTQYF. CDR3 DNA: TGCAGTGCTAGAGATCGCGTGAGCTGGGGCACAGATACGCAGTATTTT.

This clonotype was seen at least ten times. CDR3 sequence: CSARDFARVGGTQYF. CDR3 bases: TGCAGTGCTAGAGATTTTGCGCGGGTTGGGGGCACCCAGTACTTC. The gene calls are TRBV20-1 and TRBJ2-5, with a possible D match to TRBD1 (6 bases). Between the trimmed V and J ends, which lost 0 bases and 8 bases, there was a span of 19 bases. There are 15 residues in the CDR3. CDR1 is DFQATT, CDR2 SNEGSKA, per germline (reference sequence).

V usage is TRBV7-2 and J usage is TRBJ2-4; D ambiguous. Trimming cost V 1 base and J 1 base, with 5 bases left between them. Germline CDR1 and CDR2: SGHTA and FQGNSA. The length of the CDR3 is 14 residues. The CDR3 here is CASSLGSAKNIQYF. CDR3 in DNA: TGTGCCAGCAGCTTAGGCTCTGCCAAAAACATTCAGTACTTC.

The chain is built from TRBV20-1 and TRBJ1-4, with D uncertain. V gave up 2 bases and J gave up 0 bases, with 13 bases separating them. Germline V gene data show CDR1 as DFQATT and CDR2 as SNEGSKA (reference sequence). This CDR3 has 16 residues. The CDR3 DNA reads TGCAGTGCTAGAAGCGCGACCATTGCAACTAATGAAAAACTGTTTTTT. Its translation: CSARSATIATNEKLFF.

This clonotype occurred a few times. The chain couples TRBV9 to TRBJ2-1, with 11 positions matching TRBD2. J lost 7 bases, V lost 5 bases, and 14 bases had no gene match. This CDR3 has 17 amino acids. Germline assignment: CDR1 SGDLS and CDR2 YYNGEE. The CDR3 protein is CASRNHPGLAERNEQFF. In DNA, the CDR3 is TGTGCCAGCAGAAACCATCCGGGACTAGCGGAGAGGAATGAGCAGTTCTTC.

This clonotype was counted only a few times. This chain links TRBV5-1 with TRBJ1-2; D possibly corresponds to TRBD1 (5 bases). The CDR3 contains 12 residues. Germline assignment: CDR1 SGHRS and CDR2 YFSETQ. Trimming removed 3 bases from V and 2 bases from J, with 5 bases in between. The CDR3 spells CASSWDNYGYTF. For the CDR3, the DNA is TGCGCCAGCAGCTGGGACAACTATGGCTACACCTTC.

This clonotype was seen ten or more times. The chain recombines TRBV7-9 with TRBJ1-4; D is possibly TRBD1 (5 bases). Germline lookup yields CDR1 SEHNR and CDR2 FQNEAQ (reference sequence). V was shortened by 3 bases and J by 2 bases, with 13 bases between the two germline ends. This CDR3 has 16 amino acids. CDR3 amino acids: CASSFGGSGTNEKLFF. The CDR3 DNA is TGTGCCAGCAGCTTCGGTGGTTCAGGGACTAATGAAAAACTGTTTTTT.

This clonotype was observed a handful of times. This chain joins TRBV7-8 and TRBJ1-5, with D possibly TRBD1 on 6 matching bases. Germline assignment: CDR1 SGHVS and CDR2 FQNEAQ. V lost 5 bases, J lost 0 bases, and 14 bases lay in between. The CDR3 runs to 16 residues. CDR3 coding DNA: TGTGCCAGCAGCGCTGGACAGCTTTATAGCAATCAGCCCCAGCATTTT. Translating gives CASSAGQLYSNQPQHF.

As DNA, the CDR3 is TGTGCCAGCAGCTTAGATGGACTAGCGGGGGGCAGTGAGCAGTTCTTC. It translates to CASSLDGLAGGSEQFF. This rearrangement joins TRBV7-2 to TRBJ2-1; 14 bases agree with TRBD2. CDR3 length: 16 residues. CDR1 and CDR2 (germline): SGHTA, FQGNSA. Germline trimming cut 1 base from V and 9 bases from J; bases unmatched to any gene: 5.

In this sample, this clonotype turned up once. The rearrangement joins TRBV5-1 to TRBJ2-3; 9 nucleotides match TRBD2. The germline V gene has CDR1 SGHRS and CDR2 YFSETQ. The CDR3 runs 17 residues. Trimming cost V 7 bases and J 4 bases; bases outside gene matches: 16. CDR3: CASQRSPSGVQADTQYF. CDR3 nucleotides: TGCGCCAGCCAACGGAGCCCTAGCGGGGTTCAGGCAGATACGCAGTATTTT.

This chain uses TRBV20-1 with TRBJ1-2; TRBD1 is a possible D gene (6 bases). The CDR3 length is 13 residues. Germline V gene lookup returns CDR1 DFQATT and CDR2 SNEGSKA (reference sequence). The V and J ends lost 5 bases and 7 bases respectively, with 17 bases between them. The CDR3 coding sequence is TGCAGTGCTTCCCTAGGGGGGGCCTTTGGCTACACCTTC. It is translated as CSASLGGAFGYTF.

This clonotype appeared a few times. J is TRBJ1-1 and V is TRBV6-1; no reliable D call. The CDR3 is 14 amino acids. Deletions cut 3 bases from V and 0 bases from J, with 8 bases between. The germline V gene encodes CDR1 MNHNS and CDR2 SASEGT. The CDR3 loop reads CASSDHLVNTEAFF. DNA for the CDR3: TGTGCCAGCAGTGACCATTTGGTGAACACTGAAGCTTTCTTT.

The CDR3 DNA sequence: TGTGCCAGCAGCCAAGTACCCGGTGGCGGTAGTAGCGGGGGGCACCCAACATTCACAGATACGCAGTATTTT. Its protein product is CASSQVPGGGSSGGHPTFTDTQYF. The rearrangement joins TRBV4-2 to TRBJ2-3, with 10 bases matching TRBD2. Germline lookup yields CDR1 LGHNA and CDR2 YNFKEQ. V gave up 1 base and J gave up 2 bases; unmatched junction bases: 27. This CDR3 region has 24 residues.

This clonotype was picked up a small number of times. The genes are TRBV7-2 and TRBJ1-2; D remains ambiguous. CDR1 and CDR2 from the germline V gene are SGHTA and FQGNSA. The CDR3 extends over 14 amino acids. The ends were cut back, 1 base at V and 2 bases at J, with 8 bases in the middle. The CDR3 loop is CASSLVPPNYGYTF. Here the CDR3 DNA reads TGTGCCAGCAGCTTAGTTCCACCGAACTATGGCTACACCTTC.

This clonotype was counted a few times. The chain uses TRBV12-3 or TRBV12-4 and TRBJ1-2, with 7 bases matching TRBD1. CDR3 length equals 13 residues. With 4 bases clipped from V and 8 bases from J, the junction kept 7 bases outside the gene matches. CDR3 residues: CASSSAYRGGYTF. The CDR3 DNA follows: TGTGCCAGCAGTTCCGCCTACAGGGGCGGCTACACCTTC.

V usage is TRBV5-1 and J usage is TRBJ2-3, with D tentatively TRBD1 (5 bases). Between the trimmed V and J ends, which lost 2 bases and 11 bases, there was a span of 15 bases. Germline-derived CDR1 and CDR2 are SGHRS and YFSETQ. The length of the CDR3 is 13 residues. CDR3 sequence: CASSFTQGEEQYF. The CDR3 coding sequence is TGCGCCAGCAGCTTTACTCAGGGTGAAGAGCAGTATTTT.

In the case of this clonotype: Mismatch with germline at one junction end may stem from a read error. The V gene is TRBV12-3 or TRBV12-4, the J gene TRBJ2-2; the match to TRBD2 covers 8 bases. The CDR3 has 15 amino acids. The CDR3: CASRLAGSRTGELFF. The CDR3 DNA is TGTGCCAGCAGGTTAGCGGGGAGTCGGACCGGGGAGCTGTTTTTT.

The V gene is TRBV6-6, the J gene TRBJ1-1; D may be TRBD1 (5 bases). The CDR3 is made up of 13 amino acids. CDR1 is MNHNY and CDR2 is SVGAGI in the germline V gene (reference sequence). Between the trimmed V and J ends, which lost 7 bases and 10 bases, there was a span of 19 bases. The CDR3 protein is CASNTPRGDAAFF. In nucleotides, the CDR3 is TGTGCCAGCAATACACCCCGGGGGGACGCAGCTTTCTTT.

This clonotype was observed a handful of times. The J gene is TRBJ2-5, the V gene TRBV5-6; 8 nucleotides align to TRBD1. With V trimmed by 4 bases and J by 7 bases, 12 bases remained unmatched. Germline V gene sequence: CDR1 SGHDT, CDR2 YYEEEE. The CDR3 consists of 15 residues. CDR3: CASSLTGGDPGTQYF. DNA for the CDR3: TGTGCCAGCAGCCTTACAGGGGGAGACCCCGGGACCCAGTACTTC.

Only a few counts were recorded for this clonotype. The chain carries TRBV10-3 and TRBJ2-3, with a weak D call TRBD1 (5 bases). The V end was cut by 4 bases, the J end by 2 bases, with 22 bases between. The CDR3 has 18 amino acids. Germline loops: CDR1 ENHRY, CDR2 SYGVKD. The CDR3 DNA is TGTGCCATCAGTGGTGCCCCGCCCCGGACAATCCTCACAGATACGCAGTATTTT. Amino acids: CAISGAPPRTILTDTQYF.

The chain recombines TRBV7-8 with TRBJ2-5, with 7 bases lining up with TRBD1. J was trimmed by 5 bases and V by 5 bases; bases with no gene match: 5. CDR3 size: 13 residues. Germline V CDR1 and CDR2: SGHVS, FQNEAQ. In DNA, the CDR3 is TGTGCCAGCAGCCAAAACAGGGGTGAGACCCAGTACTTC. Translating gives CASSQNRGETQYF.

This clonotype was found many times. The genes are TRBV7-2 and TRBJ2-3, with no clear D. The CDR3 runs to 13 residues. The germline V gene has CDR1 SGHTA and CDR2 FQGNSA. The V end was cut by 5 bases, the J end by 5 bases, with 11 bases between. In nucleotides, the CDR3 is TGTGCCAGCAGCAACCGCCCGGGAGATACGCAGTATTTT. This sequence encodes CASSNRPGDTQYF.

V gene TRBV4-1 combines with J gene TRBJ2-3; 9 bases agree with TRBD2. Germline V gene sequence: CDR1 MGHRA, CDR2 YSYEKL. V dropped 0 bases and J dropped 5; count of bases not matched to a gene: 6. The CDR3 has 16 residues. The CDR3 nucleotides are TGCGCCAGCAGCCAAGAATCTGGCGGGGGGGTAGATACGCAGTATTTT. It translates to CASSQESGGGVDTQYF.

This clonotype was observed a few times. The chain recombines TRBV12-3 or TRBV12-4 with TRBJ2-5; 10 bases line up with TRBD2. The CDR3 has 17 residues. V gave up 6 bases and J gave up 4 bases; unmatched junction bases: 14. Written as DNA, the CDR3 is TGTGCCAGCAGCCCCGGGGCTAGCGGGGGCTCAGGAGAGACCCAGTACTTC. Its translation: CASSPGASGGSGETQYF.

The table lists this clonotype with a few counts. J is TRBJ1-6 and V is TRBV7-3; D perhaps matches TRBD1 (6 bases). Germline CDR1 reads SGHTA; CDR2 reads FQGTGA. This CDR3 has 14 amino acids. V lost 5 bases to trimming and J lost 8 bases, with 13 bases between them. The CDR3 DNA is TGTGCCAGCAGCCCCGGGACACCTGATTCACCCCTCCACTTT. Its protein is CASSPGTPDSPLHF.

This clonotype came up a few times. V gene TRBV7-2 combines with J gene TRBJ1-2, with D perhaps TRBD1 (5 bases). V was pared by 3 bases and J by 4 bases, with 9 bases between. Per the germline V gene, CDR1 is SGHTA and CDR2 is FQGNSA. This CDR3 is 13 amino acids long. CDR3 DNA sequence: TGTGCCAGCAGCTTGGGGGGGACCTATGGCTACACCTTC. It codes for CASSLGGTYGYTF.

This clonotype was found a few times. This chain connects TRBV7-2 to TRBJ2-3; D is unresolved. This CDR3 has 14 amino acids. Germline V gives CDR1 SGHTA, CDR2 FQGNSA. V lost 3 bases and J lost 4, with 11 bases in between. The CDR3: CASSFMGIPDTQYF. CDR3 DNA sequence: TGTGCCAGCAGCTTCATGGGGATCCCAGATACGCAGTATTTT.

Here the CDR3 DNA reads TGTGCCAGCAGCTTTGGGGCGGACACTGAAGCTTTCTTT. The encoded protein is CASSFGADTEAFF. The genes are TRBV7-2 and TRBJ1-1; possible D gene TRBD1, 5 bases. With 3 bases removed from V and 3 bases from J, the gap between germline ends came to 8 bases. Germline CDR1 SGHTA, CDR2 FQGNSA. CDR3 length: 13 amino acids.

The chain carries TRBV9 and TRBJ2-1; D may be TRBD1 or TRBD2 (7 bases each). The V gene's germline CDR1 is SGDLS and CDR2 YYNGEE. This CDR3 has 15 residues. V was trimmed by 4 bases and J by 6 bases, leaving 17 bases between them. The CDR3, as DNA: TGTGCCAGCAGCCCCCAGGGGGGGGGGCCCAATGAGCAGTTCTTC. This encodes CASSPQGGGPNEQFF.

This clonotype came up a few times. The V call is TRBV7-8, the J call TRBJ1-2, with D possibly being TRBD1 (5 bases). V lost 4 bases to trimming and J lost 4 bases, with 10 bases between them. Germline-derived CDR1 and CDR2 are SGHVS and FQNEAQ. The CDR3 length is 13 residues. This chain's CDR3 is CASSSGTAYGYTF. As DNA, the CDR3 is TGTGCCAGCAGCTCCGGGACTGCCTATGGCTACACCTTC.